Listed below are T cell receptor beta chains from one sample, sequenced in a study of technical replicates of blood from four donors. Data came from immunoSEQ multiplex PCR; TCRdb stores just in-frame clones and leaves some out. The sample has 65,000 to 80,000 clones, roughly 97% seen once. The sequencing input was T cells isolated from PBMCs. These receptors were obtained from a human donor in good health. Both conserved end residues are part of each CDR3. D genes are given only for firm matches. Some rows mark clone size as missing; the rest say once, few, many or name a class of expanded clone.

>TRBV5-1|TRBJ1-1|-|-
TGCGCCAGCAGCTTGGCCGGGGGTCAGGGCACTGAAGCTTTCTTT
CASSLAGGQGTEAFF
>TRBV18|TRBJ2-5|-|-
TGTGCCAGCTCACCCTCCGGGTCCCAAGAGACCCAGTACTTC
CASSPSGSQETQYF
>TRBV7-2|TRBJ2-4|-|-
TGTGCCAGCAGCTTAGCCGCGACAGAGACGGATTCCTACCCTATAGCCAAAAACATTCAGTACTTC
CASSLAATETDSYPIAKNIQYF
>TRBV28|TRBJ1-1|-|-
TGTGCCAGCATCGGGGTAGTTGGCAGTTTAGGGACTGAAGCTTTCTTT
CASIGVVGSLGTEAFF
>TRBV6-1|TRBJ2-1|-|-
TGTGCCAGCAGTGAGTTGCGAAATGAGCAGTTCTTC
CASSELRNEQFF
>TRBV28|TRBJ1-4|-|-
TGTGCCAGCAGTCCCACACCCACAACTAATGAAAAACTGTTTTTT
CASSPTPTTNEKLFF
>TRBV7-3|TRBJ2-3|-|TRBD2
TGTGCCAGCAGCCCCCGCCCTCTAGCGGGAGGGCCGTTCGCAGATACGCAGTATTTT
CASSPRPLAGGPFADTQYF
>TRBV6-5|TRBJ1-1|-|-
TGTGCCAGCAGTTTATCGGTGAACACTGAAGCTTTCTTT
CASSLSVNTEAFF
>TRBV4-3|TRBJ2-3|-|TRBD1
TGCGCCAGCAGCCCCGGACAGGGAGGCGATACGCAGTATTTT
CASSPGQGGDTQYF
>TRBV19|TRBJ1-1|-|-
TGTGCCAGTAGTATCGGGAACACTGAAGCTTTCTTT
CASSIGNTEAFF
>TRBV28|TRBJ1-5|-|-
TGTGCCAGCAGTAGGCGGAACAATCAGCCCCAGCATTTT
CASSRRNNQPQHF
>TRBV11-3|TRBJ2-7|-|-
TGTGCCAGCAGCTTACCTGGAGGCCCGACTTCCTACGAGCAGTACTTC
CASSLPGGPTSYEQYF
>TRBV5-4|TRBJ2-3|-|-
TGTGCCAGCAGCTTGGGGACAGGCACAGATACGCAGTATTTT
CASSLGTGTDTQYF
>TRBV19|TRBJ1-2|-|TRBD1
TGTGCCAGTAGGCGACAGGGGGAGACGGATGGCTACACCTTC
CASRRQGETDGYTF
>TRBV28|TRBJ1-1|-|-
TGTGCCAGCAGACCCCCAGGGGAGGGGGAAATCACTGAAGCTTTCTTT
CASRPPGEGEITEAFF
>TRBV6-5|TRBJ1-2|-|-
TGTGCCAGCAGCCGGTCTTCCTATGGCTACACCTTC
CASSRSSYGYTF
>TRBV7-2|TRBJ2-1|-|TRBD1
TGTGCCAGCAGCTTATATGGGACAGGAAGCTCCTACAATGAGCAGTTCTTC
CASSLYGTGSSYNEQFF
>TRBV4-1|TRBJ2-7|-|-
TGCGCCAGCAGCCAAGGCCCCTATGCCTCCTACGAGCAGTACTTC
CASSQGPYASYEQYF
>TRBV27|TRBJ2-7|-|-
TGTGCCAGCAGTCACCCCGAGGGCCCGGAGCAGTACTTC
CASSHPEGPEQYF
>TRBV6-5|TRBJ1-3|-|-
TGTGCCAGTACAGGGTCTGGAAACACCATATATTTT
CASTGSGNTIYF
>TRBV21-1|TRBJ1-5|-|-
TGTGCCAGCAGCAAACGGGACAGGGGAACCAATCAGCCCCAGCATTTT
CASSKRDRGTNQPQHF
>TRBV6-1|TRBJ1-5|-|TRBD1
TGTGCCAGCCTGAGGGGACAGAACAATCAGCCCCAGCATTTT
CASLRGQNNQPQHF
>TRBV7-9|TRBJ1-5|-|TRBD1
TGTGCCAGCAGCTTAGAACAGGGGAGCAATCAGCCCCAGCATTTT
CASSLEQGSNQPQHF
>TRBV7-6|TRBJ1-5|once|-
TGTGCCAGCAGCTTAGCCCCGGGTCAGCCCCAGCATTTT
CASSLAPGQPQHF
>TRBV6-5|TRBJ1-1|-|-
TGTGCCAGCAGTTACTCGGAGGGGAACACTGAAGCTTTCTTT
CASSYSEGNTEAFF
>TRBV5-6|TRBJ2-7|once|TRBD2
TGTGCCAGCAGCTTGCCAAGCGGGATCAACGAGCAGTACTTC
CASSLPSGINEQYF
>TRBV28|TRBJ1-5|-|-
TGTGCCAGCAGTCAGAATTACAATCAGCCCCAGCATTTT
CASSQNYNQPQHF
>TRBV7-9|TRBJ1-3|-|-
TGTGCCAGCAGCTTTGGGGGGGAAGGAAACACCATATATTTT
CASSFGGEGNTIYF
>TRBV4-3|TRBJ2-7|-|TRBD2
TGCGCCAGCAGCCAAGCTTTTGCGGGAGTCAGAAGCGAGCAGTACTTC
CASSQAFAGVRSEQYF
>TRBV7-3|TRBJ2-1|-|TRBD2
TGTGCCAGCAGCTTAACGGGACTAGCGACCTACAATGAGCAGTTCTTC
CASSLTGLATYNEQFF
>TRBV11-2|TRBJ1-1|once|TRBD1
TGTGCCAGCAGCGCCCCGGACAGGGAGGACACTGAAGCTTTCTTT
CASSAPDREDTEAFF
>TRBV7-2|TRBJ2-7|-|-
TGTGCCAGCAGCCCATCCGGGACTTATACCTACGAGCAGTACTTC
CASSPSGTYTYEQYF
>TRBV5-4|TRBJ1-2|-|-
TGTGCCAGCACCTATACAGGGAAGCACTATGGCTACACCTTC
CASTYTGKHYGYTF
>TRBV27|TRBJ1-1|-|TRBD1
TGTGCCAGCACCCGGGACAGGGGTGCTGAAGCTTTCTTT
CASTRDRGAEAFF
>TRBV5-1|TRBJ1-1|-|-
TGCGCCAGCAGCTTGGCCGACTACCGTAGGGACACTGAAGCTTTCTTT
CASSLADYRRDTEAFF
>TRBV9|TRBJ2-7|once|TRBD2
TGTGCCAGCAGCGTAGCTGGCCTAGCGGAAAACGAGCAGTACTTC
CASSVAGLAENEQYF
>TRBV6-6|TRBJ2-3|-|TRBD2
TGTGCCAGCAAGTTGGGGGCGGGAGGGTCTTCAGATACGCAGTATTTT
CASKLGAGGSSDTQYF
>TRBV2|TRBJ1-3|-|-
TGTGCCAGCATCAAGGGACACTCTGGAAACACCATATATTTT
CASIKGHSGNTIYF
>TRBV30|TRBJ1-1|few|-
TGTGCCTGGAGGTCGGAGCTTGAAGCTTTCTTT
CAWRSELEAFF
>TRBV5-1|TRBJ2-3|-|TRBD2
TGCGCCAGCAGCCTGTCCGGGGCGGGAGGGAACACAGATACGCAGTATTTT
CASSLSGAGGNTDTQYF
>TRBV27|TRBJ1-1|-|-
TGTGCCAGCAGTTTATCGCCGGGATTCGAAGCTTTCTTT
CASSLSPGFEAFF
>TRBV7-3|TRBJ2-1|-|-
TGTGCCAGCAGCTCAAACAATGAGCAGTTCTTC
CASSSNNEQFF
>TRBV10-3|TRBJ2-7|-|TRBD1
TGTGCCATCAGCTCCGGGACAGAGTCCTACGAGCAGTACTTC
CAISSGTESYEQYF
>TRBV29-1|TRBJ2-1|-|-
TGCAGCGTAGAAAATCGACACCCCGGGAGCTCCTACAATGAGCAGTTCTTC
CSVENRHPGSSYNEQFF
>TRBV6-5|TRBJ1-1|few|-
TGTGCCAGCAGTTATTACGGTGGACAAAACACTGAAGCTTTCTTT
CASSYYGGQNTEAFF